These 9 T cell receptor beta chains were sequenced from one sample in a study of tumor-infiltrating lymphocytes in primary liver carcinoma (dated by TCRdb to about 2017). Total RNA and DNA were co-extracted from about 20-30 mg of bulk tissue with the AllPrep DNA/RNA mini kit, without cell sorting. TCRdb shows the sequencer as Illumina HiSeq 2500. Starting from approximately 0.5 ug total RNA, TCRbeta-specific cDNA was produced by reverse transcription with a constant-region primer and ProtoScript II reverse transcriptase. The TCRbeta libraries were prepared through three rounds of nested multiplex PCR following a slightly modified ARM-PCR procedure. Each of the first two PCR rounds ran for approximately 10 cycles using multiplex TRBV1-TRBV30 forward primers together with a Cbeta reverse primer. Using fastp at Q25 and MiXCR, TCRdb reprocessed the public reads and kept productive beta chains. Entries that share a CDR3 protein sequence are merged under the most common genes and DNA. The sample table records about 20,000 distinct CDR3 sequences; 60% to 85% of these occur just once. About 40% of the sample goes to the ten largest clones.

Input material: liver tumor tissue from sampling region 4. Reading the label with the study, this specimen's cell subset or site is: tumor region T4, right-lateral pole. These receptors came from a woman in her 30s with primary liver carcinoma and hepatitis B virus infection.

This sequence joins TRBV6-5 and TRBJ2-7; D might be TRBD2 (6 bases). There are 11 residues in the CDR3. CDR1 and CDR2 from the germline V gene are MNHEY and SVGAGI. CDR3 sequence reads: CDSGDGAEQYF. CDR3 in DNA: TGTGATAGCGGTGATGGGGCCGAGCAGTACTTC.

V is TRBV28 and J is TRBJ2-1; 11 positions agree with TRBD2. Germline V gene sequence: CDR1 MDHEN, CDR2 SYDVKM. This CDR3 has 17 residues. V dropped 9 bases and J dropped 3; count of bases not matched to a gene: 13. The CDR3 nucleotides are TGTGCCAGTCCCGTACTAGCGGGAGTTTTCGGCTACAATGAGCAGTTCTTC. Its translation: CASPVLAGVFGYNEQFF.

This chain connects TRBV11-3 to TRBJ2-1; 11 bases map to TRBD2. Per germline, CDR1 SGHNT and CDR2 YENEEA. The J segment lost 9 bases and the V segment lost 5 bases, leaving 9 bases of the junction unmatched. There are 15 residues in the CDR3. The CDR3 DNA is TGTGCCAGCAGCCTACTAGCGGGGGAGGGGTTTGAGCAGTTCTTC. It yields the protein CASSLLAGEGFEQFF.

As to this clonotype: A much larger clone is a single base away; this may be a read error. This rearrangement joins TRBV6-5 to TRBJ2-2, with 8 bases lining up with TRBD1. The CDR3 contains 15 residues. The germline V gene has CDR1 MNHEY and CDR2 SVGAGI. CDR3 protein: CASSPWTGFTRELVF. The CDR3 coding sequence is TGTGCCAGCAGTCCGTGGACAGGGTTCACTAGGGAGCTGGTTTTT.

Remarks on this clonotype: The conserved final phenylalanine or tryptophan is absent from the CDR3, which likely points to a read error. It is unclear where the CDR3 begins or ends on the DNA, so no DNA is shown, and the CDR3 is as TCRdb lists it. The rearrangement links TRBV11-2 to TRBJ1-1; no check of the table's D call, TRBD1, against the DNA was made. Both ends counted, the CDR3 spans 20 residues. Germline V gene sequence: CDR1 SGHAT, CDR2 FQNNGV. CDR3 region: CAIGARDRGRKRWSNTEALS.

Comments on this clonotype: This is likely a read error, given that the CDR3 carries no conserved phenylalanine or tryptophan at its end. DNA for the CDR3: TGCAGCGTAGAGACAGGGAGCACTAAAGCTTTCGTT. Translating it yields CSVETGSTKAFV. This sequence joins TRBV29-1 and TRBJ1-1; 7 bases are shared with TRBD1. CDR3 length: 12 residues. In germline, CDR1 is SQVTM, CDR2 ANQGSEA.

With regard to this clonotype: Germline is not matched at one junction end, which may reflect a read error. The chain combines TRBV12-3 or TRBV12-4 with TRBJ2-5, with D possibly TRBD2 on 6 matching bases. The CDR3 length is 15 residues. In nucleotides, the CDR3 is TGTACCAGCAGCACTTACCCCGGGAGCGAAGAGACCCTCTATTTC. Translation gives CTSSTYPGSEETLYF.

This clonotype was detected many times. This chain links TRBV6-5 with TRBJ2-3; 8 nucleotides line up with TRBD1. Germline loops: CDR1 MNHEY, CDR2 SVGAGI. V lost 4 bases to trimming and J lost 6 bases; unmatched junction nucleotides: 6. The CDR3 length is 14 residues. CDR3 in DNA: TGTGCCAGCAGTTCGGACAGGGTTACTGATACGCAGTATTTT. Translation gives CASSSDRVTDTQYF.

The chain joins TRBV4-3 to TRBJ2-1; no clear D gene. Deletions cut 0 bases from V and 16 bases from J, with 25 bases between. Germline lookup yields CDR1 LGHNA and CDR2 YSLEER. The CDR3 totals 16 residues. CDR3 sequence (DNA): TGCGCCAGCAGCCAAGATGCTGGAAGCTTCTACAATGGGCAATTCTTC. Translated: CASSQDAGSFYNGQFF.